This T cell receptor (beta chain) stems from a study of blood T cell repertoires in COVID-19. Study-level information: Whether acute or convalescent, the COVID-19 samples came from the United States, Italy and Spain. PBMCs, B-cell-depleted T cells, or T cells provided the cDNA or gDNA that made up the material.

Germline-derived CDR1 and CDR2 are SGHRS and YFSETQ. This CDR3 has 14 residues. V lost 5 bases and J lost 7; bases outside the gene matches: 4. Per the original data handling: Reference gene primer amplification yielded estimated nucleated cell counts. Generated by immunoSEQ multiplex PCR, the TCRdb table keeps only in-frame clones and is missing some. D and trimming were read from the DNA, whereas the V and J calls and clone size are those reported in that table. Altogether roughly 100,000 clones are present, 70% to 90% being singletons, with the ten largest covering roughly 7.4%. The material sequenced was peripheral blood. The rearrangement joins TRBV5-1 to TRBJ1-6; 9 nucleotides line up with TRBD1. This TCR was recovered from a woman between 70 and 85 years old with acute or convalescent COVID-19. The CDR3 nucleotides are TGCGCCAGCAGGAGGACAGGGGACAATTCACCCCTCCACTTT. Its translation is CASRRTGDNSPLHF.